Shown below are 26 T cell receptor beta chains from a single sample sequenced in a study of CD8+ T cells in alopecia areata. As to treatment: oral pan-JAK inhibitor, 5-10 mg twice daily. cDNA reverse transcribed from extracted RNA served as the sequencing template. Sequencing used immunoSEQ multiplex PCR; TCRdb keeps in-frame clones, though not all of them. The data contain about 120,000 clones, less than 75% of them singletons. The material was CD8+ T cells sorted from blood, obtained at week 24, from a patient treated with tofacitinib. The receptors shown here come from a human donor with alopecia areata.

The rearrangement uses TRBV7-2 and TRBJ1-6; no definite D call. Trimming left V 1 base short and J 0 bases short, with 10 bases between. The CDR3 length is 17 residues. Germline V gene data show CDR1 as SGHTA and CDR2 as FQGNSA. CDR3 bases: TGTGCCAGCAGCTTAGGAGGGCTGAGCTCCTATAATTCACCCCTCCACTTT. It yields the protein CASSLGGLSSYNSPLHF. The full variable domain, rest sourced from reference TRBV7-2 and TRBJ1-6, is GAGVSQSPSNKVTEKGKDVELRCDPISGHTALYWYRQSLGQGLEFLIYFQGNSAPDKSGLPSDRFSAERTGGSVSTLTIQRTQQEDSAVYLCASSLGGLSSYNSPLHFGNGTRLTVT.

In this sample, this clone turned up once. The rearrangement links TRBV7-9 to TRBJ2-2; TRBD1 agrees at 8 bases. This CDR3 is built from 19 residues. V was pared by 4 bases and J by 3 bases, with 16 bases of the junction left unmatched. Looked up from germline, CDR1 is SEHNR and CDR2 is FQNEAQ (reference sequence). The CDR3 loop reads CASSSYGTGTAWHTGELFF. DNA of the CDR3: TGTGCCAGCAGCTCCTACGGGACAGGCACGGCGTGGCACACCGGGGAGCTGTTTTTT.

This clone was counted a single time. The genes are TRBV6-1 and TRBJ2-3; TRBD2 matches at 8 bases. V lost 0 bases and J lost 4; bases outside the gene matches: 3. The germline CDR1 and CDR2 sequences are MNHNS and SASEGT. This CDR3 has 15 amino acids. The CDR3 protein is CASSEAYGGADTQYF. The CDR3 nucleotides are TGTGCCAGCAGTGAAGCATACGGGGGGGCAGATACGCAGTATTTT.

This clone turned up a few times. The chain couples TRBV25-1 to TRBJ2-1, with 10 bases aligning to TRBD1. This CDR3 has 12 residues. Germline V lookup: CDR1 MGHDK, CDR2 SYGVNS. The V gene end was trimmed by 2 bases and the J gene end by 14 bases; junction bases not matched to a gene: 3. The CDR3 region is CASSEEGTGEFF. As DNA, the CDR3 is TGTGCCAGCAGTGAAGAAGGGACAGGGGAGTTCTTC.

The genes are TRBV10-3 and TRBJ2-7; unclear D gene. Germline lookup yields CDR1 ENHRY and CDR2 SYGVKD. The CDR3 is made up of 14 amino acids. V was pared by 0 bases and J by 4 bases, with 10 bases between. As DNA, the CDR3 is TGTGCCATCAGTGAGTCACAGTCTCTGTACGAGCAGTACTTC. Translated, it gives CAISESQSLYEQYF.

The gene calls are TRBV6-1 and TRBJ2-5, with TRBD1 matching 12 bases. Germline values: CDR1 MNHNS, CDR2 SASEGT. V gave up 6 bases and J gave up 4 bases; unmatched junction bases: 3. The CDR3 runs to 14 residues. The CDR3 DNA sequence: TGTGCCAGCAGGGGACAGGGGGCCGTAGAGACCCAGTACTTC. This codes for CASRGQGAVETQYF.

The chain is built from TRBV5-1 and TRBJ1-5, with D maybe TRBD1 (6 bases). V lost 3 bases to trimming and J lost 2 bases, with 6 bases between them. CDR1 is SGHRS and CDR2 is YFSETQ in the germline V gene. There are 13 residues in the CDR3. This CDR3 reads CASSWTGNQPQHF. CDR3 nucleotide sequence: TGCGCCAGCAGCTGGACAGGCAATCAGCCCCAGCATTTT.

This clone was recorded once. V and J are TRBV5-4 and TRBJ2-7, with D tentatively TRBD1 (5 bases). In germline, CDR1 is SGHNT, CDR2 YYREEE (reference sequence). The CDR3 covers 13 residues. Trimming pared 4 bases from V and 5 bases from J, leaving 13 bases between. The CDR3, as DNA: TGTGCCAGCAGCCCCCACAGGTACGACGAGCAGTACTTC. Amino acids: CASSPHRYDEQYF.

The rearrangement links TRBV27 to TRBJ2-7; TRBD2 is a possible D gene (5 bases). The CDR3 runs 14 residues. CDR1 MNHEY and CDR2 SMNVEV come from the germline V gene (reference sequence). V was cut by 3 bases and J by 3 bases, with 12 bases left in between. CDR3 protein: CASSFRSTIYEQYF. The CDR3 DNA reads as TGTGCCAGCAGTTTTAGATCGACTATCTACGAGCAGTACTTC.

This clone was seen more than once but under ten times. V and J are TRBV5-1 and TRBJ2-7; D remains ambiguous. The CDR3 totals 13 residues. V gave up 3 bases and J gave up 3 bases, with 10 bases separating them. Germline values: CDR1 SGHRS, CDR2 YFSETQ. The CDR3 loop is CASSSGLNYEQYF. The CDR3 region has the DNA TGCGCCAGCAGCTCCGGTCTGAACTACGAGCAGTACTTC.

The table lists this clone with a few counts. The chain links TRBV5-4 to TRBJ2-7; 8 positions agree with TRBD1. Germline-derived CDR1 and CDR2 are SGHNT and YYREEE (reference sequence). The ends lost 4 bases at V and 5 bases at J; junction bases unmatched: 5. The CDR3 runs 13 residues. In DNA form, the CDR3 reads TGTGCCAGCAGCCTGGACAGGGACCACGAGCAGTACTTC. Protein product: CASSLDRDHEQYF. The variable domain in full, with the rest retrieved from reference TRBV5-4 and TRBJ2-7, is ETGVTQSPTHLIKTRGQQVTLRCSSQSGHNTVSWYQQALGQGPQFIFQYYREEENGRGNFPPRFSGLQFPNYSSELNVNALELDDSALYLCASSLDRDHEQYFGPGTRLTVT.

This CDR3 reads CASSLGESNEQFF. DNA of the CDR3: TGTGCCAGTAGTCTGGGCGAGAGCAATGAGCAGTTCTTC. This rearrangement joins TRBV19 to TRBJ2-1; D not resolved. Germline CDR1 is LNHDA and CDR2 is SQIVND (reference sequence). The ends were cut back, 5 bases at V and 6 bases at J, with 11 bases in the middle. This CDR3 region has 13 residues.

This clone was seen more than once but under ten times. The J gene is TRBJ1-6, the V gene TRBV5-5; D not resolved. V was shortened by 0 bases and J by 7 bases, with 20 bases between the two germline ends. This CDR3 spans 18 amino acids. CDR1 and CDR2 (germline): SGHKS, YYEKEE (reference sequence). The CDR3 here is CASSLVFADYVGNSPLHF. CDR3 bases: TGTGCCAGCAGCTTGGTGTTTGCGGATTACGTGGGGAATTCACCCCTCCACTTT.

V and J are TRBV15 and TRBJ1-3; unclear D gene. The germline CDR1 and CDR2 sequences are LNHNV and YYDKDF (reference sequence). The length of the CDR3 is 16 residues. Trimming removed 0 bases at V and 0 bases at J, with 9 bases between. CDR3 residues: CATSRDTEGSGNTIYF. DNA of the CDR3: TGTGCCACCAGCAGAGATACGGAGGGCTCTGGAAACACCATATATTTT.

The chain carries TRBV9 and TRBJ2-1; D is perhaps TRBD2 (7 bases). Germline V gene data show CDR1 as SGDLS and CDR2 as YYNGEE. This CDR3 comprises 15 residues. The V and J ends lost 1 base and 6 bases respectively, with 14 bases between them. The CDR3 sequence is CASSVRAGAVNEQFF. The CDR3 region has the DNA TGTGCCAGCAGCGTACGTGCGGGGGCAGTCAATGAGCAGTTCTTC.

V usage is TRBV30 and J usage is TRBJ2-2; D is unresolved. Germline values: CDR1 GTSNPN, CDR2 SVGIG (reference sequence). V gave up 0 bases and J gave up 0 bases, with 8 bases separating them. The CDR3 length is 15 residues. The CDR3 region has the DNA TGTGCCTGGAGTGTAGACATCCCGAACACCGGGGAGCTGTTTTTT. Translated: CAWSVDIPNTGELFF.

This clone came up a few times. The gene calls are TRBV25-1 and TRBJ2-1, with D unclear. V lost 4 bases to trimming and J lost 6 bases, with 4 bases between them. Germline V gives CDR1 MGHDK, CDR2 SYGVNS. This CDR3 is built from 11 residues. Here the CDR3 DNA reads TGTGCCAGCAGTGGGACCAATGAGCAGTTCTTC. This gives the protein CASSGTNEQFF.

This clone turned up a few times. This chain joins TRBV11-2 and TRBJ2-5; 11 bases align to TRBD2. This CDR3 spans 15 amino acids. After removal of 4 bases from V and 5 bases from J, the junction contained 6 bases not matched to a gene. Germline CDR1 SGHAT, CDR2 FQNNGV. CDR3 loop: CASSSLAGGPETQYF. The CDR3 DNA reads as TGTGCCAGCAGCTCCTTAGCGGGGGGGCCGGAGACCCAGTACTTC.

This clone came up a few times. This sequence joins TRBV4-1 and TRBJ2-1, with D perhaps TRBD1 (5 bases). The CDR3 length is 13 residues. CDR1 is MGHRA, CDR2 YSYEKL, per germline. Deletions cut 4 bases from V and 7 bases from J, with 11 bases between. CDR3: CASSPNPGNEQFF. The CDR3 bases are TGCGCCAGCAGCCCTAACCCAGGGAATGAGCAGTTCTTC.

J is TRBJ2-1 and V is TRBV29-1, with D unresolved. The V gene lost 7 bases and the J gene lost 5 bases, with 6 bases spanning the gap. CDR1 SQVTM and CDR2 ANQGSEA come from the germline V gene. This CDR3 contains 10 residues. The CDR3 loop reads CSAMDNEQFF. The CDR3 nucleotides are TGCAGCGCAATGGACAATGAGCAGTTCTTC.

J is TRBJ2-3 and V is TRBV2; the D gene is possibly TRBD1 (6 bases). V lost 11 bases to trimming and J lost 0 bases, with 15 bases between them. The CDR3 extends over 14 amino acids. In germline, CDR1 is SNHLY, CDR2 FYNNEI. This chain's CDR3 is CASSRQGSTDTQYF. The CDR3 coding sequence is TGTGCCTCCTCACGCCAGGGGAGCACAGATACGCAGTATTTT.

J is TRBJ2-2 and V is TRBV13; TRBD1 or TRBD2 may be the D gene (5 bases each). V lost 5 bases and J lost 9, with 16 bases in between. The CDR3 is 14 amino acids. Germline values: CDR1 PRHDT, CDR2 FYEKMQ (reference sequence). The DNA of the CDR3 is TGTGCCAGCAGCCCCCGGGACCCCGAAAGGGAGCTGTTTTTT. Amino acids: CASSPRDPERELFF.

The J gene is TRBJ1-1, the V gene TRBV6-5; D is undetermined. CDR1 and CDR2 (germline): MNHEY, SVGAGI. V lost 0 bases, J lost 1 base, and 0 bases lay in between. The CDR3 is 12 amino acids. The CDR3 loop reads CASSYSNTEAFF. The CDR3 DNA is TGTGCCAGCAGTTACTCGAACACTGAAGCTTTCTTT.

The chain couples TRBV29-1 to TRBJ2-7; the D gene is possibly TRBD1 (5 bases). The germline V gene has CDR1 SQVTM and CDR2 ANQGSEA. V dropped 0 bases and J dropped 3 bases, with 15 bases sitting between them. This CDR3 is 15 amino acids long. CDR3 DNA sequence: TGCAGCGTTGAAGAAAGGGGCCACTTGAACTACGAGCAGTACTTC. Translation: CSVEERGHLNYEQYF.

The V call is TRBV27, the J call TRBJ2-1; 11 positions match TRBD1. The CDR3 spans 13 residues. V shed 7 bases and J 10 bases; nucleotides not matched to a gene: 6. Germline V gives CDR1 MNHEY, CDR2 SMNVEV (reference sequence). The DNA of the CDR3 is TGTGCCAGCAAGGACAGGGGGCTGGGGGAGCAGTTCTTC. It encodes CASKDRGLGEQFF.

The chain has TRBV7-9 and TRBJ2-1; 10 bases map to TRBD2. J lost 4 bases, V lost 4 bases, and 7 bases had no gene match. Germline assignment: CDR1 SEHNR and CDR2 FQNEAQ (reference sequence). The CDR3 is 16 amino acids. In nucleotides, the CDR3 is TGTGCCAGCAGCTCCTGGACTAGCGGCGAATACAATGAGCAGTTCTTC. Its protein product is CASSSWTSGEYNEQFF.